This TCR beta chain stems from a study of relationships among human T cell subsets (dated by TCRdb to 2010 to 2012). Study-level background: The study sequenced eight distinct T cell populations from blood: pan T, CD8 cytotoxic, regulatory, Th1, Th2, naive plus transitional, activated and memory cells.

Via the germline V gene, CDR1 is MDHEN and CDR2 SYDVKM. The CDR3 measures 11 amino acids from cysteine to phenylalanine. Just CDR3 DNA is preserved here, 33 bases in frame from base 1. The junction shows trimming of 3 bases on V and 3 bases on J, plus 0 bases between the germline ends. T cell subsets were isolated with Miltenyi superparamagnetic beads coated with subset-specific monoclonal antibodies. Every T cell population was isolated from peripheral blood. Whole blood was subjected to Ficoll separation to obtain mononuclear cells, from which monocytes were subsequently depleted using anti-CD14 microbeads. Isolated cell populations were immediately resuspended in RNAprotect reagent. The pan T sample comprised CD3+ T cells in general. Preparation of the library involved multiplex PCR. The instrument was a 454 GS FLX. Semiquantitative ARM-PCR was used to amplify the TCR alpha and beta CDR3 regions from mRNA. In ARM-PCR, tagged nested gene-specific primers were applied first, and communal superprimers then carried out the exponential amplification. Before the second amplification round was performed on first-round PCR products, the nested primers were removed by exonuclease. Sequencing of the amplicons was performed on the 454 platform, which allows millions of DNA fragments to be sequenced rapidly without cloning bias. A read mappable to both V and J germline segments was defined as an effective read. Processing in the source paper ran as follows. Reads were assigned to germline V, D and J segments with IRmap, which uses pyromap, a Smith-Waterman modification adapted to 454 sequencing errors. To filter D-beta assignments, cutoffs were set at the 99th percentile of the alignment scores obtained from simulated random sequences. CDR3 was defined as the amino acids lying between the conserved V-segment Y[YFLI]C motif and the J-segment [FW]GXGT motif. A compound Poisson process model, previously applied to large-scale EST data, was used to estimate repertoire diversity. A procedure for detecting cross-contamination was used to argue that sample contamination was not the source of the shared CDR3s. Clones were called with MiXCR by TCRdb after fastp trimmed the public reads at Q25, and only in-frame beta chains were retained. Every entry covers one CDR3 protein and lists the most common genes and DNA from its rows. The V and J calls and clone size come from TCRdb's table, not from the authors' own analysis. The sample table shows around 14,000 distinct CDR3 sequences, and less than 70% are seen once. The ten largest clones capture 35% of the sample.

This clonotype occurred a few times. The target of this receptor is not known. It has no much larger one-base neighbor in the sample; base qualities were not kept. General conclusions and limits of the study: Across the seven subsets, no statistically significant differences turned up in V, D and J usage, CDR3 length, or N-nucleotide additions. The bead-based sorting could not exclude a CD4+CD8+ double-positive population. T cell counts went unrecorded for a couple of pan T samples, which were processed alongside pan B cells. While more than 60% of CD8+ cytotoxic sequences came from clones with more than 100 reads, the regulatory and Th2 subsets had few clones of that kind. The substantial sharing of CDR3s among Th1, Th2 and regulatory T cells was interpreted as suggesting that cell fate choices are stochastic.

The clonotype comes from a man aged 40-55 years in good health. The rearrangement joined TRBV28 to TRBJ1-5; no D gene can be assigned with confidence. Material for sequencing was total T cells sorted from blood. Reading the label with the study, this specimen's cell subset or site is: CD3+ T cells in general. DNA sequence: TGTGCCAGCAGTTTCAATCAGCCCCAGCATTTT. Translated, this gives CASSFNQPQHF.